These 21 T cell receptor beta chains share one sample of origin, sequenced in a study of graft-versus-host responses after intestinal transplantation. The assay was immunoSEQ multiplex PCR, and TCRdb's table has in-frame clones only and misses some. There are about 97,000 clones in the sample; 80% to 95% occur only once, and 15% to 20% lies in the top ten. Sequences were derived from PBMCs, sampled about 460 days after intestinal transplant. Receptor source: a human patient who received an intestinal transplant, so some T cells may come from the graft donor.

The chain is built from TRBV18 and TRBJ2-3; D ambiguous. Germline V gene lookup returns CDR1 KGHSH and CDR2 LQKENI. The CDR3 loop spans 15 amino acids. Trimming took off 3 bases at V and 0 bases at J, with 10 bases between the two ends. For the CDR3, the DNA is TGTGCCAGCTCACCCGTTAATCCTAGCACAGATACGCAGTATTTT. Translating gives CASSPVNPSTDTQYF.

The DNA for the CDR3 is TGTGCCAGCAGCTATCAAGGCAGGGCTACCTACGAGCAGTACTTC. Translating gives CASSYQGRATYEQYF. The chain joins TRBV7-9 to TRBJ2-7, with D possibly matching TRBD1 (5 bases). This CDR3 has 15 residues. V was cut by 4 bases and J by 2 bases, with 15 bases left in between. Germline CDR1 SEHNR, CDR2 FQNEAQ (reference sequence).

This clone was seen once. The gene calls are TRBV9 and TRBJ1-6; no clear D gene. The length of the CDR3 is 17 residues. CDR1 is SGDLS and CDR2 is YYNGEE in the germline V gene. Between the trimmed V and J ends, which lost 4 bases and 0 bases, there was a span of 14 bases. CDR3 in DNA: TGTGCCAGCAGCCCCCGGACCGTTAGCTCCTATAATTCACCCCTCCACTTT. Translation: CASSPRTVSSYNSPLHF.

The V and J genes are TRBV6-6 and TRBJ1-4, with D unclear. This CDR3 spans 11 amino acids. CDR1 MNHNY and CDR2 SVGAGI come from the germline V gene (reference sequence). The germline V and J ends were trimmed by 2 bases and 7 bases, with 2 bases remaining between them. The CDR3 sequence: CASSYPEKLFF. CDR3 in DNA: TGTGCCAGCAGTTACCCTGAAAAACTGTTTTTT.

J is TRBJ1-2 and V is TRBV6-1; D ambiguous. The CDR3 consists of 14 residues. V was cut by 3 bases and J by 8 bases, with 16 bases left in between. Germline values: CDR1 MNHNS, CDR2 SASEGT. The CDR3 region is CASSEGSEGVGYTF. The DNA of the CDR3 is TGTGCCAGCAGTGAGGGGTCGGAAGGAGTAGGCTACACCTTC.

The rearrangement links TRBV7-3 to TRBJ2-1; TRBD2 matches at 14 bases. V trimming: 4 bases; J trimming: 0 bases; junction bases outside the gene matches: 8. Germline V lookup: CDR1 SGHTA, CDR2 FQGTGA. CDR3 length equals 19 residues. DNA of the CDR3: TGTGCCAGCAGCTCCCCAGGGACTAGCGGGGGAAGCTCCTACAATGAGCAGTTCTTC. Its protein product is CASSSPGTSGGSSYNEQFF. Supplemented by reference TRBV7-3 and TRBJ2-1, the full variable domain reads GAGVSQTPSNKVTEKGKYVELRCDPISGHTALYWYRQSLGQGPEFLIYFQGTGAADDSGLPNDRFFAVRPEGSVSTLKIQRTERGDSAVYLCASSSPGTSGGSSYNEQFFGPGTRLTVL.

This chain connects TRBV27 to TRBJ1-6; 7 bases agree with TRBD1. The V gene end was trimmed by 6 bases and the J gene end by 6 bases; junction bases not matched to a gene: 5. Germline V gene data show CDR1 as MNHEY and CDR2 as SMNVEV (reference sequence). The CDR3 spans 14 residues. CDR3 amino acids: CASRTGTLNSPLHF. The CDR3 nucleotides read TGTGCCAGCAGGACAGGGACCCTTAATTCACCCCTCCACTTT.

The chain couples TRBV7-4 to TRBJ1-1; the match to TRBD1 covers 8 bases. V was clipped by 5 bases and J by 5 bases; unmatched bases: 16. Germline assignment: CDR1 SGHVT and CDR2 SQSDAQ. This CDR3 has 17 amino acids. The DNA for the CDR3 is TGTGCCAGCAGCCCTCACACCCCACAGGGGGGAGGGACTGAAGCTTTCTTT. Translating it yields CASSPHTPQGGGTEAFF.

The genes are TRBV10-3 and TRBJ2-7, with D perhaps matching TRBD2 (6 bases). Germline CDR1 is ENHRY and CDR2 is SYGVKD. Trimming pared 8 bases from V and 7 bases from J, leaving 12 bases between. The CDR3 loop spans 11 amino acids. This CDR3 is CAIGRQLEQYF. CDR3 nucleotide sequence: TGTGCCATCGGGAGGCAGTTGGAGCAGTACTTC.

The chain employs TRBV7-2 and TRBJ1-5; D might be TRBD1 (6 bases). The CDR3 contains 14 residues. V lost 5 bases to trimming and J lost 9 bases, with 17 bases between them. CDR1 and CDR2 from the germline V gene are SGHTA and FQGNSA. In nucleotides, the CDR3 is TGTGCCAGCAGCCGGGGGGCAGGGGATCCGCCCCAGCATTTT. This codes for CASSRGAGDPPQHF.

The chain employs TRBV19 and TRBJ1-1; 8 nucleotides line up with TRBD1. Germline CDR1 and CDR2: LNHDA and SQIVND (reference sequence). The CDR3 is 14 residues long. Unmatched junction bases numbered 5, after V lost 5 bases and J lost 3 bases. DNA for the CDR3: TGTGCCAGTAGTCCCCTACAGGGGGACACTGAAGCTTTCTTT. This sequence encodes CASSPLQGDTEAFF.

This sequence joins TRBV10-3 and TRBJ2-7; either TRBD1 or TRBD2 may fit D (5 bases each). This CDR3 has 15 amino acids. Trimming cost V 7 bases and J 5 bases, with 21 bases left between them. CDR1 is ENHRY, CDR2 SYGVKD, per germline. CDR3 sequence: CAITSGVGLRDEQYF. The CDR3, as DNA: TGTGCCATCACCTCCGGGGTGGGGCTTCGGGACGAGCAGTACTTC.

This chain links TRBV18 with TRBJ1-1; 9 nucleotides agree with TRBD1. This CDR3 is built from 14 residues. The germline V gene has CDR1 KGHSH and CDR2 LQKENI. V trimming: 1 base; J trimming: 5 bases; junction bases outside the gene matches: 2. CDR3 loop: CASSPRDRVTEAFF. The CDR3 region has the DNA TGTGCCAGCTCACCACGGGACAGGGTAACTGAAGCTTTCTTT. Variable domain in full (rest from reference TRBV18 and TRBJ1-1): NAGVMQNPRHLVRRRGQEARLRCSPMKGHSHVYWYRQLPEEGLKFMVYLQKENIIDESGMPKERFSAEFPKEGPSILRIQQVVRGDSAAYFCASSPRDRVTEAFFGQGTRLTVV.

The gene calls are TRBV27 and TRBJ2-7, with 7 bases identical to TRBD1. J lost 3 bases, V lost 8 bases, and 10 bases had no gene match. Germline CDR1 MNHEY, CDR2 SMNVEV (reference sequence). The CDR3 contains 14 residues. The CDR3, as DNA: TGTGCCAGCCGAACACCCCGGGACAGCTACGAGCAGTACTTC. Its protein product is CASRTPRDSYEQYF.

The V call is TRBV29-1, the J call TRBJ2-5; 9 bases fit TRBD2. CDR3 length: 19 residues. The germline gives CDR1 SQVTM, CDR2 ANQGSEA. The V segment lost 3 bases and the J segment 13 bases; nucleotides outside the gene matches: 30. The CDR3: CSVDLGYLRGGLPVVFRYF. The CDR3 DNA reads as TGCAGCGTTGATTTGGGTTATTTGCGGGGGGGCCTCCCAGTGGTTTTTCGGTACTTC.

CDR3 protein: CSVPRGSSYNEQFF. CDR3 DNA: TGCAGCGTCCCAAGAGGGAGCTCCTACAATGAGCAGTTCTTC. This chain uses TRBV29-1 with TRBJ2-1; a possible D gene is TRBD2 (5 bases). Per the germline V gene, CDR1 is SQVTM and CDR2 is ANQGSEA. V was clipped by 6 bases and J by 0 bases, with 12 bases between them. This CDR3 spans 14 amino acids.

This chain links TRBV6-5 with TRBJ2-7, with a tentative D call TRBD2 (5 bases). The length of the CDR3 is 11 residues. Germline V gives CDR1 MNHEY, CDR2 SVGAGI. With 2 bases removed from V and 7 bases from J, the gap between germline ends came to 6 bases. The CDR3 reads CASSYGGEQYF. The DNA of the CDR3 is TGTGCCAGCAGTTACGGAGGTGAGCAGTACTTC.

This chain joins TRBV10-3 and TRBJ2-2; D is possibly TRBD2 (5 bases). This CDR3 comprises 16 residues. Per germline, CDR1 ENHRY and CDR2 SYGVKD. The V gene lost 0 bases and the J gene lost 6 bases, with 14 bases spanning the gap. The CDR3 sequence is CAISESGGRGPGELFF. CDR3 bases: TGTGCCATCAGTGAGTCTGGCGGACGAGGGCCCGGGGAGCTGTTTTTT.

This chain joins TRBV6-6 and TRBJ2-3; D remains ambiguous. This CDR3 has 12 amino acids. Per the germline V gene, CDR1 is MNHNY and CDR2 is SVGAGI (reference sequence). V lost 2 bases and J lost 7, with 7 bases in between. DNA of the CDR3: TGTGCCAGCAGTTACAGGGTTTATACGCAGTATTTT. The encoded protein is CASSYRVYTQYF.

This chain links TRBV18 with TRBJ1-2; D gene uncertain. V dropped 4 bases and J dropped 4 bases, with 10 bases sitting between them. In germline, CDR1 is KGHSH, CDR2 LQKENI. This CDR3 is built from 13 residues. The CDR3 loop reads CASSLNSGYGYTF. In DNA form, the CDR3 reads TGTGCCAGCTCACTAAACAGTGGCTATGGCTACACCTTC.

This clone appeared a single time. The CDR3 is CASRQTAMNTEAFF. The DNA of the CDR3 is TGTGCCAGTAGACAGACCGCCATGAACACTGAAGCTTTCTTT. The chain carries TRBV6-4 and TRBJ1-1, with D possibly being TRBD1 (5 bases). The CDR3 is 14 amino acids. Germline loops: CDR1 MRHNA, CDR2 SNTAGT. V lost 9 bases and J 0 bases, leaving 14 bases between the germline ends.